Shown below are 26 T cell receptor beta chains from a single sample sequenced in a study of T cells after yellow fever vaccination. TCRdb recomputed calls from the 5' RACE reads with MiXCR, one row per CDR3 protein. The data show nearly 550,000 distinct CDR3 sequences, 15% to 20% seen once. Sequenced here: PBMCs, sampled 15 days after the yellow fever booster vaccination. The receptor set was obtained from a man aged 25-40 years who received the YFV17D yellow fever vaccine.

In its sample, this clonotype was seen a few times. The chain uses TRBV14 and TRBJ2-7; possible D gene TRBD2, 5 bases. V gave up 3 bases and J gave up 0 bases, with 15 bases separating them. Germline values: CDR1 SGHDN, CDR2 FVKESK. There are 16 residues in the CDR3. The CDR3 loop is CASSQGAAGFSYEQYF. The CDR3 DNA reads TGTGCCAGCAGCCAGGGAGCGGCCGGGTTCTCCTACGAGCAGTACTTC.

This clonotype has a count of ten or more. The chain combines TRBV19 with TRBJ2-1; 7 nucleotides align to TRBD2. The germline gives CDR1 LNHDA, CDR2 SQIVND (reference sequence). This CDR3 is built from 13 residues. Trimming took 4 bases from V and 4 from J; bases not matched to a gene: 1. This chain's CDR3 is CASSSSGYNEQFF. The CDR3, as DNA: TGTGCCAGTAGTAGTAGCGGGTACAATGAGCAGTTCTTC.

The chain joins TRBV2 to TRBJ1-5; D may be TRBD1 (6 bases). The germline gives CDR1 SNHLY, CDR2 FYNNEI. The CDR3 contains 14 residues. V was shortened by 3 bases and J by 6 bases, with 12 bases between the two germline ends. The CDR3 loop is CASSDQGPVQPQHF. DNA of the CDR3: TGTGCCAGCAGTGATCAGGGGCCGGTTCAGCCCCAGCATTTT.

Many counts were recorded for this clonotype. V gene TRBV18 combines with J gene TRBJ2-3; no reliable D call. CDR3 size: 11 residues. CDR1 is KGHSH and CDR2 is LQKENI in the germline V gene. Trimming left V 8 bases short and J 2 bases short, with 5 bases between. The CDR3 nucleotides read TGTGCCAGCAGTAACACAGATACGCAGTATTTT. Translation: CASSNTDTQYF.

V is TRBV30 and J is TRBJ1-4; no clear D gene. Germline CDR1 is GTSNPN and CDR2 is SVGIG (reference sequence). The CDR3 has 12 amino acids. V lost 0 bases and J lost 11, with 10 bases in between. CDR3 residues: CAWSVIERKLFF. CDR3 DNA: TGTGCCTGGAGTGTGATCGAGAGGAAACTGTTTTTT. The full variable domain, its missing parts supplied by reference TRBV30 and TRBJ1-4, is SQTIHQWPATLVQPVGSPLSLECTVEGTSNPNLYWYRQAAGRGLQLLFYSVGIGQISSEVPQNLSASRPQDRQFILSSKKLLLSDSGFYLCAWSVIERKLFFGSGTQLSVL.

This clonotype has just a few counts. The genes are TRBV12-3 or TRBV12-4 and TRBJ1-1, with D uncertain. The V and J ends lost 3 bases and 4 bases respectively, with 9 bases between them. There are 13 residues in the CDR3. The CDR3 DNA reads TGTGCCAGCAGTTTCTTCGGTAGCACTGAAGCTTTCTTT. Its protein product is CASSFFGSTEAFF.

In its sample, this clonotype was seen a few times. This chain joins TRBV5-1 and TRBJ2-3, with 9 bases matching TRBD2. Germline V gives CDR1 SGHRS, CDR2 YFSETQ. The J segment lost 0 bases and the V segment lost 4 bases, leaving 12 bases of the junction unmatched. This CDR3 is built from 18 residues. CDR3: CASSLEGLAHTSTDTQYF. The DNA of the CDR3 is TGCGCCAGCAGCCTGGAGGGACTAGCACACACTAGCACAGATACGCAGTATTTT.

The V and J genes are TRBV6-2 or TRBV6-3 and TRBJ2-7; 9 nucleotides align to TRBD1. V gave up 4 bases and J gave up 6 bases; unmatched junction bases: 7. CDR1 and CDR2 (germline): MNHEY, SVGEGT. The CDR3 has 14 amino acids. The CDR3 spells CASSSGTGTAEQYF. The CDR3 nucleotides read TGTGCCAGCAGTTCCGGGACAGGGACGGCCGAGCAGTACTTC.

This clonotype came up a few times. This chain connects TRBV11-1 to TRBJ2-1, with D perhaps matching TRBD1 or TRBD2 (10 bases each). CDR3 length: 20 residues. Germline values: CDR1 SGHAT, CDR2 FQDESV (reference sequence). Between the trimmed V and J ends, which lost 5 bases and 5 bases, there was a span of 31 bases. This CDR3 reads CASSTAGTGASGSRNNEQFF. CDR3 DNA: TGTGCCAGCAGCACCGCCGGGACAGGGGCTAGCGGGAGTCGGAACAATGAGCAGTTCTTC.

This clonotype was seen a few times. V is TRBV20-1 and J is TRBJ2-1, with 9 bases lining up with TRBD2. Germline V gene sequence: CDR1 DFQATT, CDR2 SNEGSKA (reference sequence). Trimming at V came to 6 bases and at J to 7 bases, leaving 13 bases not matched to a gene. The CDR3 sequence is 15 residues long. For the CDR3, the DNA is TGCAGTGCGAGCGAAGCTAGCGGGACAGTTAATGAGCAGTTCTTC. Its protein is CSASEASGTVNEQFF.

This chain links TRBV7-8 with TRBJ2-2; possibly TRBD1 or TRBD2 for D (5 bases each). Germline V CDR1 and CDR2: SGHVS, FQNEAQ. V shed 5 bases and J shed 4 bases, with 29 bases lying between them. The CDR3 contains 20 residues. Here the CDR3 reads CASSDRPRQPRRGGTGELFF. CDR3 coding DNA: TGTGCCAGCAGCGACCGCCCCCGACAGCCCCGGCGAGGAGGCACCGGGGAGCTGTTTTTT.

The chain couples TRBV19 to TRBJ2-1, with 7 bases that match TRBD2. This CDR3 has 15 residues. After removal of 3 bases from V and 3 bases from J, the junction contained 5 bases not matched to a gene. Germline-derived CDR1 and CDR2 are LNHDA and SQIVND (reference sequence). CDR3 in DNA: TGTGCCAGTAGTATCGGAGCGGGACTCTACAATGAGCAGTTCTTC. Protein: CASSIGAGLYNEQFF.

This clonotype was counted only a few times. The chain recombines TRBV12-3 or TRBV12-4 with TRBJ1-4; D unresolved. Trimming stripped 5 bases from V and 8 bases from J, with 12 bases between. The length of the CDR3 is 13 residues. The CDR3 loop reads CASSPGPGEKLFF. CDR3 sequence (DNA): TGTGCCAGCAGTCCCGGGCCGGGGGAAAAACTGTTTTTT.

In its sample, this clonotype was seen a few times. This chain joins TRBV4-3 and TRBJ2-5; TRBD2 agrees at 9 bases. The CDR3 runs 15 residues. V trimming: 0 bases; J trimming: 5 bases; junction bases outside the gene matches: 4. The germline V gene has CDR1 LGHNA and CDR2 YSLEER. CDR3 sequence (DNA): TGCGCCAGCAGCCAAGAAGGAAGCGGGAGGGAGACCCAGTACTTC. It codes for CASSQEGSGRETQYF.

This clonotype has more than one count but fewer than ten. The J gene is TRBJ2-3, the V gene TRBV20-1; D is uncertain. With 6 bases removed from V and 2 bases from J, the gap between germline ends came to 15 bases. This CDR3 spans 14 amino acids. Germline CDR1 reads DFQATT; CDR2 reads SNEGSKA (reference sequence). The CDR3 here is CSAWAGADTDTQYF. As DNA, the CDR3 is TGCAGTGCCTGGGCCGGTGCCGACACAGATACGCAGTATTTT.

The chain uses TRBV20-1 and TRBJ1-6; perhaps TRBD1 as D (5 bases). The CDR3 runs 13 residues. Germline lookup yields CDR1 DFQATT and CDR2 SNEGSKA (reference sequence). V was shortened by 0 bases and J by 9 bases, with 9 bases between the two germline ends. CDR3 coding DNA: TGCAGTGCTAGAGACCAGGGTCTTTCACCCCTCCACTTT. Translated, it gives CSARDQGLSPLHF.

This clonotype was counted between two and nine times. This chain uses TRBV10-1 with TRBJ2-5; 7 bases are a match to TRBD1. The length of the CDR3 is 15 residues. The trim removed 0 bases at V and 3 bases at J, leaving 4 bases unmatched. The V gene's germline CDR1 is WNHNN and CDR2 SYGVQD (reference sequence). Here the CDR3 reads CASSESTGHEETQYF. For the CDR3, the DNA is TGCGCCAGCAGTGAGTCGACAGGGCACGAAGAGACCCAGTACTTC.

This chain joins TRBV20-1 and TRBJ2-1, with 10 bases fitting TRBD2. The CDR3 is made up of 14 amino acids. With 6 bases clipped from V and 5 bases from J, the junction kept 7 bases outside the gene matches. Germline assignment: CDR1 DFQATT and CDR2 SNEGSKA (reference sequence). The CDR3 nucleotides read TGCAGTGCACATGGACTAGCGGTAAACAATGAGCAGTTCTTC. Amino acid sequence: CSAHGLAVNNEQFF.

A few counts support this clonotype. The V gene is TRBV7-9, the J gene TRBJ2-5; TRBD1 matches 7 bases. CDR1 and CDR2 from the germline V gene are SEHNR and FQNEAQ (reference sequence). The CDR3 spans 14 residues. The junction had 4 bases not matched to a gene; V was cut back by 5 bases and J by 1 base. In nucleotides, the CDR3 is TGTGCCAGCAGCACCAACAGGGGCCAAGAGACCCAGTACTTC. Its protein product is CASSTNRGQETQYF.

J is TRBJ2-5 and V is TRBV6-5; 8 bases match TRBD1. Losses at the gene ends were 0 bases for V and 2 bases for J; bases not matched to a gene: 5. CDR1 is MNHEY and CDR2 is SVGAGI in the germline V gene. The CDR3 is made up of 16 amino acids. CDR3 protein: CASSYSKWDRQETQYF. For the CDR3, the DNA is TGTGCCAGCAGTTACTCGAAGTGGGACAGGCAAGAGACCCAGTACTTC.

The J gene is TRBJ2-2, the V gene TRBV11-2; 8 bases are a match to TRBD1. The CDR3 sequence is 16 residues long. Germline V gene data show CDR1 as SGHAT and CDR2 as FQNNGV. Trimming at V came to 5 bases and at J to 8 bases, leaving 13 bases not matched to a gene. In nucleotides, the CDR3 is TGTGCCAGCAGCCCGGGCGGGGACAGGAAGTTGGGGGAGCTGTTTTTT. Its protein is CASSPGGDRKLGELFF.

In DNA form, the CDR3 reads TGTGCCAGCAGTCCCACCCCCCCCGGGGGCTTGGGTGGCTACACCTTC. It specifies CASSPTPPGGLGGYTF. The chain employs TRBV28 and TRBJ1-2; TRBD1 might be the D (6 bases). The germline CDR1 and CDR2 sequences are MDHEN and SYDVKM. Trimming took 5 bases from V and 7 from J, leaving 23 bases between them. The CDR3 loop spans 16 amino acids.

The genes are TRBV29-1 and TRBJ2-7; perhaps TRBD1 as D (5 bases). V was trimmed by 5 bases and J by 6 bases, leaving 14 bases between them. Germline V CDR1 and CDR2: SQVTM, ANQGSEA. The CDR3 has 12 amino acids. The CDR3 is CSVSRVAGEQYF. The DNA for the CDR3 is TGCAGCGTTTCCAGGGTCGCCGGCGAGCAGTACTTC.

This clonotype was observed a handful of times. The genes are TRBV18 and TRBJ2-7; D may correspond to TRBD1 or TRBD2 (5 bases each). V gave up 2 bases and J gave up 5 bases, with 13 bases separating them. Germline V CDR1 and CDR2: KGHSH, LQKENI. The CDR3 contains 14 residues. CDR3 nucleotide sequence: TGTGCCAGCTCACCAAGCAGGGACGGTAACGAGCAGTACTTC. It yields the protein CASSPSRDGNEQYF.

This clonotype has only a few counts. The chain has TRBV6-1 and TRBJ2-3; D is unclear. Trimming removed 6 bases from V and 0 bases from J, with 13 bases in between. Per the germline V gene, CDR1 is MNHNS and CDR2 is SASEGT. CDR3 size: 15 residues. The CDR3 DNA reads TGTGCCAGCAGCGATGGAATGGGCAGCACAGATACGCAGTATTTT. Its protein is CASSDGMGSTDTQYF.

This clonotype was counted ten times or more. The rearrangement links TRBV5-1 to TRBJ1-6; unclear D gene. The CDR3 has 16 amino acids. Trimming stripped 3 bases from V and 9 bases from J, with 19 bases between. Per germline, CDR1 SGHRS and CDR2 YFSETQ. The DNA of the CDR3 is TGCGCCAGCAGCTCCGGGCCGAGGGTATCAAGTTCACCCCTCCACTTT. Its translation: CASSSGPRVSSSPLHF.